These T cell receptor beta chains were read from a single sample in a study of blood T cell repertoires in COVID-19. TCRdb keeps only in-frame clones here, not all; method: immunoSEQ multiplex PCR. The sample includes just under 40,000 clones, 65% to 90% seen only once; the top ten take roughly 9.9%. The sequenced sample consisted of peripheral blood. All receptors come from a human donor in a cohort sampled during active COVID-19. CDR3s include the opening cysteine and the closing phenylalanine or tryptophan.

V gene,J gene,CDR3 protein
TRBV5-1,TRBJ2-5,CASSSLAGGAQETQYF
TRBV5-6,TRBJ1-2,CASTVQGAGYTF
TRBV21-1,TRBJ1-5,CASSKVRVSYSNQPQHF
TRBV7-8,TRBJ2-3,CASSLPSGGHYTDTQYF
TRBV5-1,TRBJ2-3,CASSLAVGADTQYF
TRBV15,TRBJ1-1,CATSRDPVDRGGRQRDTEAFF
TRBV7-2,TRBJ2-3,CASSLAPPPDTQYF
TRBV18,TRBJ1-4,CASSRGTGDSEKLFF
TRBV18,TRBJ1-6,CASSPPGYNSPLHF
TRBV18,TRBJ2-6,CASSLGSGANVLTF
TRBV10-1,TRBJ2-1,CASSESGEARYGYNEQFF
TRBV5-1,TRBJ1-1,CASSSTRTGLLNTEAFF
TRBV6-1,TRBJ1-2,CASSDTGAGYGYTF
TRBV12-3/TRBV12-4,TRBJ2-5,CASSLSGQITQYF
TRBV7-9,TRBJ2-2,CASSRAYGELFF
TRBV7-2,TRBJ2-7,CASSNRQGNEQYF
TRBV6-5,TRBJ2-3,CASIIYGGGTDTQYF